A selection of T cell receptor beta chains follows, all from one sample in a study of blood T cell repertoires in COVID-19. Repertoires were generated with immunoSEQ multiplex PCR, while TCRdb's copy carries only in-frame clones and drops some. The sample includes around 140,000 clones, about four fifths of them seen just once. Sequenced sample: peripheral blood. The receptor set was obtained from a human donor in a cohort sampled during active COVID-19. CDR3s include the opening cysteine and the closing phenylalanine or tryptophan. A D gene is named only where the DNA matches it firmly. Rows may omit the clone size; those that give it use once, few, many or a size class.

j_call | d_call | v_call | clone_size | cdr3_aa | cdr3_nt
TRBJ1-2 | - | TRBV19 | - | CASSSQQGGYTF | TGTGCCAGTAGTTCCCAACAGGGTGGCTACACCTTC
TRBJ2-1 | - | TRBV5-6 | - | CASSLGAGRNNEQFF | TGTGCCAGCAGCTTGGGCGCGGGGCGGAACAATGAGCAGTTCTTC
TRBJ1-1 | - | TRBV11-1 | - | CASSLTRGGSEAFF | TGTGCCAGCAGCTTAACCCGGGGAGGAAGTGAAGCTTTCTTT
TRBJ2-2 | - | TRBV6-5 | - | CASSPRQGLGGELFF | TGTGCCAGCAGCCCCCGTCAGGGATTGGGCGGGGAGCTGTTTTTT
TRBJ2-7 | - | TRBV5-1 | - | CASSPGGTAYEQYF | TGCGCCAGCAGTCCCGGCGGGACAGCTTACGAGCAGTACTTC
TRBJ1-2 | - | TRBV30 | - | CAWSVPGYGYTF | TGTGCCTGGAGTGTCCCCGGCTATGGCTACACCTTC
TRBJ2-3 | TRBD1 | TRBV11-3 | - | CASSPGQSDTQYF | TGTGCCAGCAGCCCGGGACAGTCAGATACGCAGTATTTT
TRBJ2-2 | - | TRBV29-1 | once | CSVEQGPTGELFF | TGCAGCGTTGAACAGGGGCCTACCGGGGAGCTGTTTTTT
TRBJ2-6 | TRBD1 | TRBV5-1 | - | CASSWGGQGSSGANVLTF | TGCGCCAGCAGCTGGGGGGGACAGGGATCCTCTGGGGCCAACGTCCTGACTTTC
TRBJ1-5 | - | TRBV19 | - | CASSISLSNQPQHF | TGTGCCAGTAGTATCAGTCTCAGCAATCAGCCCCAGCATTTT